This T cell receptor beta chain was sequenced for a study of T cells in Graves' hyperthyroidism and ophthalmopathy. This clonotype was observed many times. What was amplified from RNA transcripts were TCR beta CDR3 regions. An initial round of RT-PCR targeting the TCR CDR3 relied on the HTBI primer set. TCRdb redid the calling of the multiplex PCR reads with MiXCR, one entry per CDR3 protein. Among hundreds of thousands of distinct CDR3 sequences listed, about 20% were seen once. Germline assignment: CDR1 MNHNS and CDR2 SASEGT. V lost 7 bases, J lost 2 bases, and 6 bases stayed unmatched. This CDR3 contains 14 residues.

The TCR was taken from a middle-aged man with Graves' ophthalmopathy. The sample comprised blood. The rearrangement links TRBV6-1 to TRBJ2-5, with 8 bases aligning to TRBD2. CDR3 nucleotides: TGTGCCAGCACCCCCGGCGGGAGGCAAGAGACCCAGTACTTC. As protein: CASTPGGRQETQYF.